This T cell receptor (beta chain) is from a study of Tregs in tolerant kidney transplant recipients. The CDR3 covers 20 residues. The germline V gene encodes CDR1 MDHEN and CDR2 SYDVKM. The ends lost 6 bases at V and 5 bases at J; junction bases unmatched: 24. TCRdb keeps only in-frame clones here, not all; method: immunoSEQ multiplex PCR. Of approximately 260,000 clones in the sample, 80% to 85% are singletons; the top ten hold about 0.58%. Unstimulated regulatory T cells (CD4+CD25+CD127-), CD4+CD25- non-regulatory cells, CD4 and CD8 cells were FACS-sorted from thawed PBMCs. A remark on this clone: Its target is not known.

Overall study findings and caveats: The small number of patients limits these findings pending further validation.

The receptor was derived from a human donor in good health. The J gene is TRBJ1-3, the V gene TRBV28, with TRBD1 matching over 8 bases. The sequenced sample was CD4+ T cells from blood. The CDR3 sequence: CASSSLLASSQGGVRNTIYF. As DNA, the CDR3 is TGTGCCAGCAGCTCTCTACTTGCTTCCTCACAGGGGGGTGTTCGAAACACCATATATTTT.